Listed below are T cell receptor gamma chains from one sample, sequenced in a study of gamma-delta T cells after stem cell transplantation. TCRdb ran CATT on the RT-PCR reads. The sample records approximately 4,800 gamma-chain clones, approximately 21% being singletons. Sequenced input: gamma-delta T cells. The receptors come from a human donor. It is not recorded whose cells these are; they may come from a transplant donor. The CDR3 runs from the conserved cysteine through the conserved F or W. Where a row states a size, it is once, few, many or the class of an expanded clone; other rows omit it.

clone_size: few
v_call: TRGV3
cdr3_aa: CATWDSLYYKKLF

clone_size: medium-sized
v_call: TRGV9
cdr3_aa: CALWEVRELGKKIKVF

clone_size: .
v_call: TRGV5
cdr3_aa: CATWDRLSHYFKKLF

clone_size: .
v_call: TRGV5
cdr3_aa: CATCDRFTYYKKLF

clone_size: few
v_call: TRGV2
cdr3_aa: CATWGGSDWIKTF

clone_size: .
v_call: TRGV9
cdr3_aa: CALWELIRPYYKKLF

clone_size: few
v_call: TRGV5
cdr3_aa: CATWDRPSQYKKLF

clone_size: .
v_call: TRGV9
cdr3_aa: CALWEVRFPYYKKLF

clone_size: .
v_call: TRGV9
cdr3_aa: CALWEVLAKNKKLF

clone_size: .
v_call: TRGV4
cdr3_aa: CATWDGYYKKLF

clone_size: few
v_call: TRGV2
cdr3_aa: CATGRKSRNKKLF

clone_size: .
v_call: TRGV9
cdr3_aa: CALWEVLGQELGKKNKVF

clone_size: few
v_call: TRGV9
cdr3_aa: CALWEVPTYYKKLF

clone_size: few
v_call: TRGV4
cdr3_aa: CATWDGPGYYKKLF

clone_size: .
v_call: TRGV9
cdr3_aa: CALWVNYYKKLF

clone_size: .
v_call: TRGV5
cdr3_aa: CATWDRGADYYKKLF

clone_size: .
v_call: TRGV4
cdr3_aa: CATWDLLYYKKLF

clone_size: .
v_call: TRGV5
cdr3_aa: CATWDRPELGKKIKVF

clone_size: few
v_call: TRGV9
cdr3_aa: CALWEPPGQELGKKIKVF

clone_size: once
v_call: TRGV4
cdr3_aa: CATWEVAKKLF

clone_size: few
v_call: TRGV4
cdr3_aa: CATWDGHYYKKLF

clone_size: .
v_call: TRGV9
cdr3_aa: CALWDSNWYYKKLF

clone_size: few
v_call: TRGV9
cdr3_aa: CALWDLKAGYYKKLF

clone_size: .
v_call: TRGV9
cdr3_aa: CALWEVRTENYYKKLF

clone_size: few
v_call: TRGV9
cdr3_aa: CALWAGRPKLF

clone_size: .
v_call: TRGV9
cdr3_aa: CALWEVYPYKKLF

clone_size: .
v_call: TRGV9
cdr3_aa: CALWEVHPLTGWFKIF

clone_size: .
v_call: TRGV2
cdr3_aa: CATWTRGSDWIKTF

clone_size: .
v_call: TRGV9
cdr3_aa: CALWDLAGLGKKIKVF

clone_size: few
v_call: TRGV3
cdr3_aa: CATWVDWIKTF

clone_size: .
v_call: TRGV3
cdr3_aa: CATWDRNPKKLF

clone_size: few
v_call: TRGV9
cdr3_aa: CALWEVWPCWFKIF

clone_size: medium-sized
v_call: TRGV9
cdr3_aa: CALWEVAYKKLF

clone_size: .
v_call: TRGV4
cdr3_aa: CATWDGQNYYKKLF

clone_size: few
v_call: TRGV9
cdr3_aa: CALWEVDPNYYKKLF

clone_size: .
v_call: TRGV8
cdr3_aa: CATWDRGHYKKLF

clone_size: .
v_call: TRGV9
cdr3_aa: CALWEVYYYKKLF

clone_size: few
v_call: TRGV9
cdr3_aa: CALWEVNHKKLF

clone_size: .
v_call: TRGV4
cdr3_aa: CATWDGPYYKKLF

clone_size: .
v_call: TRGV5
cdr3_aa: CATWDRPQLVKKLF

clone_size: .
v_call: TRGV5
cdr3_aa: CATWDRPRRGYKKLF

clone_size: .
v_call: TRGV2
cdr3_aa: CATWDGPKLF

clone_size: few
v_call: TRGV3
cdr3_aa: CATWDRRGYYKKLF

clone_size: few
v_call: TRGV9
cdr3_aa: CALWEANYYKKLF

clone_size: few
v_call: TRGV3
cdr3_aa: CATWDSYRVGYKKLF

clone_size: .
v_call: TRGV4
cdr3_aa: CATWDVYYKKLF

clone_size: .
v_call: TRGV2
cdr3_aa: CAAWDGISNYYKKLF

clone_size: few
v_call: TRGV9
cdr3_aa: CALWEVRAVLDKKLF

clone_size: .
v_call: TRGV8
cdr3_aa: CATPLTCYKKLF

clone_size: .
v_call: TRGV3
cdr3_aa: CATWDRNFDDKKLF

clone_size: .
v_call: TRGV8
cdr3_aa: CATWDSVKHYKKLF

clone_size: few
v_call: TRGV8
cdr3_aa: CATWDRSYKKLF

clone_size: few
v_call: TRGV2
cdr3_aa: CATWDGTLPDYYKKLF